This is a list of T cell receptor beta chains from one sample in a study of T cell responses to AZD1222 COVID-19 vaccine. The protocol was immunoSEQ multiplex PCR, while the TCRdb copy is restricted to in-frame clones and leaves out a portion. The profile shows under 150,000 clones, approximately 94% of them singletons. The sequences come from peripheral blood, collected on day 0 of AZD1222 vaccination. Receptor source: an adult in good health. CDR3s include the opening cysteine and the closing phenylalanine or tryptophan. A D gene is named only where the DNA matches it firmly. Size values are once, few and many counts, or a class for expanded clones, and some rows have none.

TRBD2 | . | TRBJ2-2 | TRBV5-1 | CASSRERGVIGELFF | TGCGCCAGCAGCCGTGAGCGGGGAGTGATCGGGGAGCTGTTTTTT
. | once | TRBJ2-2 | TRBV7-9 | CASSFVPNTGELFF | TGTGCCAGCAGCTTCGTTCCAAACACCGGGGAGCTGTTTTTT
TRBD1 | . | TRBJ2-5 | TRBV18 | CASSPGTGGQETQYF | TGTGCCAGCTCACCGGGGACAGGGGGCCAAGAGACCCAGTACTTC
TRBD1 | . | TRBJ2-7 | TRBV4-1 | CASSLLDRGVSYEQYF | TGCGCCAGCAGCCTCCTGGACAGGGGGGTATCCTACGAGCAGTACTTC
. | . | TRBJ1-5 | TRBV7-8 | CASSLGKAVIQPQHF | TGTGCCAGCAGCTTAGGGAAAGCGGTGATCCAGCCCCAGCATTTT
. | . | TRBJ2-7 | TRBV3-1/TRBV3-2 | CASSRVSYEQYF | TGTGCCAGCAGCCGAGTCTCCTACGAGCAGTACTTC
TRBD2 | . | TRBJ2-1 | TRBV6-2/TRBV6-3 | CASSPGLAGEVGLSYNEQFF | TGTGCCAGCAGCCCCGGACTAGCGGGAGAAGTTGGCCTCTCCTACAATGAGCAGTTCTTC
. | . | TRBJ1-4 | TRBV19 | CASSTVLHREGEKLFF | TGTGCCAGTAGTACGGTCCTACACAGGGAGGGTGAAAAACTGTTTTTT
TRBD1 | . | TRBJ1-1 | TRBV5-4 | CASSLVGAQGAEAFF | TGTGCCAGCAGCTTGGTGGGTGCCCAGGGGGCTGAAGCTTTCTTT
TRBD1 | once | TRBJ1-6 | TRBV12-3/TRBV12-4 | CASNIRGSPLHF | TGTGCCAGCAACATCAGGGGGTCCCCCCTCCACTTT
TRBD2 | . | TRBJ2-7 | TRBV11-1 | CASSKREAAYEQYF | TGTGCCAGCAGTAAGCGGGAGGCCGCCTACGAGCAGTACTTC
. | . | TRBJ2-7 | TRBV2 | CASSEGTAFSEQYF | TGTGCCAGCAGCGAAGGGACGGCCTTTTCCGAGCAGTACTTC
. | . | TRBJ2-7 | TRBV29-1 | CSVEIDSYEQYF | TGCAGCGTTGAGATAGACTCCTACGAGCAGTACTTC
TRBD1 | once | TRBJ1-2 | TRBV29-1 | CSGDTGPNRGGYTF | TGCAGCGGCGACACCGGTCCAAACAGGGGTGGCTACACCTTC
. | once | TRBJ1-2 | TRBV4-3 | CASSHLGPRDYTF | TGCGCCAGCAGCCATTTGGGTCCGCGAGACTACACCTTC
. | . | TRBJ1-1 | TRBV7-2 | CASSLWGWEALNTEAFF | TGTGCCAGCAGCTTATGGGGCTGGGAGGCCTTGAACACTGAAGCTTTCTTT
. | . | TRBJ2-5 | TRBV6-5 | CASSGTGMWQTQYF | TGTGCCAGCAGCGGAACAGGGATGTGGCAGACCCAGTACTTC
TRBD2 | . | TRBJ2-2 | TRBV6-2/TRBV6-3 | CASSYLAGDSNTGELFF | TGTGCCAGCAGTTACCTAGCGGGGGATTCGAACACCGGGGAGCTGTTTTTT
. | . | TRBJ1-1 | TRBV6-5 | CASQKGNMNTEAFF | TGTGCCAGCCAAAAAGGCAATATGAACACTGAAGCTTTCTTT
TRBD1 | . | TRBJ1-2 | TRBV4-1 | CASSQEGRGVSGYTF | TGCGCCAGCAGCCAAGAGGGCAGGGGGGTCTCTGGCTACACCTTC